Listed below are T cell receptor beta chains from one sample, sequenced in a study of blood T cell repertoires in COVID-19. The protocol was immunoSEQ multiplex PCR, while the TCRdb copy is restricted to in-frame clones and leaves out a portion. The sample holds around 380,000 clones; approximately 77% are singletons and the top ten take more than 0.95%. The source material was peripheral blood. The source of these receptors is a human donor with acute or convalescent COVID-19. The donor label of this sample is uncertain. Each CDR3 is given with its conserved first and last residue.

V gene,CDR3 protein
TRBV30,CAWSVSTVSNTEAFF
TRBV30,CAWSILGGLVKSNEQFF
TRBV7-9,CASSFGDRGRTREQYF
TRBV5-5,CASSLTGGNTEAFF
TRBV30,CAWRVDRGSYEQYF
TRBV5-1,CASSLTPGTGVETQYF
TRBV19,CASSIRGQGQPQHF
TRBV29-1,CSVEGESSYEQYF
TRBV11-2,CASSLAGQGYGYTF
TRBV5-1,CASKRNRGVGNTIYF
TRBV15,CATSRVGNTEAFF
TRBV11-2,CASSLVAGTGTDTQYF
TRBV3-1/TRBV3-2,CASSQDPARRGFF
TRBV5-1,CASSLTGTNSPLHF
TRBV5-1,CASSLELAAYEQYF
TRBV28,CASSSRGTGAQRHGYTF
TRBV28,CASSLDMTGIYGYTF
TRBV4-1,CASSQELALKKLFF
TRBV11-3,CASSLDHSRGGSNILAKNIQYF
TRBV15,CATSRRQTNEKLFF
TRBV18,CASSPPEIYNSPLHF
TRBV18,CASSPTHNRRHNEKLFF